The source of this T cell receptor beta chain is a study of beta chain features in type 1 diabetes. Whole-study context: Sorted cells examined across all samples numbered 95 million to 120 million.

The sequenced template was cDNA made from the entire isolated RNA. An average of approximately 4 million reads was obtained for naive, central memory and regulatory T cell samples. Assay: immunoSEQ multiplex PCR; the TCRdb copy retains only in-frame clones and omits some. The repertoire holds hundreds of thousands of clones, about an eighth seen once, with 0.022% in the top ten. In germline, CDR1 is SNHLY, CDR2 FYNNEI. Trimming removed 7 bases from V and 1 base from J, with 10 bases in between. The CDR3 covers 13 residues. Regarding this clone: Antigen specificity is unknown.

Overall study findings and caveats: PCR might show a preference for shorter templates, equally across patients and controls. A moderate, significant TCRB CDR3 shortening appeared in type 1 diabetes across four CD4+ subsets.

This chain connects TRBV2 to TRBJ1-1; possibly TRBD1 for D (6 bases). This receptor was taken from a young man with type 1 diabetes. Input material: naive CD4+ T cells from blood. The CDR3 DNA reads TGTGCCAGCACTAGGGGACAGAACACTGAAGCTTTCTTT. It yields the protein CASTRGQNTEAFF.